This T cell receptor beta chain is from a study of blood T cell repertoires in COVID-19. In the study overall: From the United States, Italy and Spain came samples of acute and convalescent COVID-19. PBMCs, B-cell-depleted T cells, or T cells were the source of the cDNA or gDNA that made up the material.

The data were produced by immunoSEQ multiplex PCR, yet TCRdb's version contains in-frame clones alone and is incomplete. The table has roughly 330,000 clones, about 86% seen once. This CDR3 comprises 17 residues. The trim removed 4 bases at V and 0 bases at J, leaving 12 bases unmatched. Germline V CDR1 and CDR2: SGDLS, YYNGEE. The rearrangement joins TRBV9 to TRBJ2-7; 8 nucleotides match TRBD1. This receptor was obtained from a woman aged 45-60 years with acute or convalescent COVID-19. Sequencing was done on a sample of peripheral blood. The CDR3 sequence: CASSSKKRQGNSYEQYF. In nucleotides, the CDR3 is TGTGCCAGCAGCTCCAAAAAAAGACAGGGGAACTCCTACGAGCAGTACTTC.